A selection of T cell receptor beta chains follows, all from one sample in a study of T-cell memory formation after mild COVID-19. Each CDR3 protein gets one entry after TCRdb re-called the 5' RACE reads with MiXCR. The data contain 300,000 to 400,000 distinct CDR3 sequences, over 10% of them singletons. The sample taken for sequencing was PBMCs or a T cell subset sorted from them (not recorded which). Receptors were obtained from a man between 18 and 29 years old who had mild COVID-19 (a few samples of this study predate the infection). Cell type and time point are not known. Both conserved end residues are part of each CDR3. The D gene is left open where the match is weak. Size tells how often a clone was seen (once, few, many) or the class of an expanded clone, and some rows leave it out.

j_gene,d_gene,v_gene,abundance,CDR3aa,CDR3nt
TRBJ2-3,NA,TRBV7-6,many,CASSLTGGLTDTQYF,TGTGCCAGCAGCTTGACGGGGGGCCTCACAGATACGCAGTATTTT
TRBJ1-3,NA,TRBV4-3,few,CASSRDRFGANTIYF,TGCGCCAGCAGTCGAGACAGGTTTGGCGCGAACACCATATATTTT
TRBJ1-1,NA,TRBV20-1,few,CSAYQDSGDWTEAFF,TGCAGTGCGTACCAGGATTCGGGGGATTGGACTGAAGCTTTCTTT
TRBJ2-1,NA,TRBV10-3,NA,CAISLGADRDEQFF,TGTGCCATCAGCCTTGGGGCGGATAGGGATGAGCAGTTCTTC
TRBJ1-1,NA,TRBV11-2,NA,CASSLGQGFTEAFF,TGTGCCAGCAGCTTAGGGCAGGGGTTCACTGAAGCTTTCTTT
TRBJ2-7,TRBD2,TRBV29-1,NA,CSVEETGGGYDYEQYF,TGCAGCGTTGAAGAGACGGGAGGCGGATATGACTACGAGCAGTACTTC
TRBJ1-6,NA,TRBV2,few,CASTPLWEQPSSYNSPLHF,TGTGCCAGCACCCCACTCTGGGAACAGCCGAGCTCCTATAATTCACCCCTCCACTTT
TRBJ2-5,NA,TRBV28,NA,CASSEIRDSETQYF,TGTGCCAGCAGTGAAATCCGGGACTCAGAGACCCAGTACTTC
TRBJ1-1,NA,TRBV10-3,few,CAISEENKVNTEAFF,TGTGCCATCAGTGAGGAAAACAAGGTGAACACTGAAGCTTTCTTT
TRBJ1-1,NA,TRBV6-2/TRBV6-3,few,CASRSPFGNTEAFF,TGTGCCAGCAGATCCCCGTTCGGTAACACTGAAGCTTTCTTT
TRBJ1-5,NA,TRBV6-5,few,CASRPRMRGQPQHF,TGTGCCAGCAGACCGCGAATGAGGGGTCAGCCCCAGCATTTT
TRBJ2-7,TRBD1,TRBV7-7,few,CASSLMSGGHYEQYF,TGTGCCAGCAGCTTAATGTCAGGGGGTCACTACGAGCAGTACTTC
TRBJ1-2,TRBD1,TRBV7-8,few,CASSPKGGGQGLGYTF,TGTGCCAGCAGCCCTAAAGGAGGGGGACAGGGTTTAGGCTACACCTTC
TRBJ1-2,NA,TRBV20-1,NA,CSARSYSRRGFNYGYTF,TGCAGTGCTAGAAGCTACTCCCGTCGGGGTTTTAACTATGGCTACACCTTC
TRBJ2-4,TRBD1,TRBV20-1,NA,CSARDRTGALNIQYF,TGCAGTGCTAGAGATCGGACAGGGGCCCTAAACATTCAGTACTTC
TRBJ2-7,NA,TRBV9,NA,CASSAAPSYEQYF,TGTGCCAGCAGCGCCGCCCCCTCCTACGAGCAGTACTTC
TRBJ2-3,TRBD1,TRBV7-6,few,CASSFQGEDADTQYF,TGTGCCAGCAGCTTTCAGGGGGAAGATGCAGATACGCAGTATTTT
TRBJ2-3,NA,TRBV28,few,CASAQRNTDTQYF,TGTGCCAGCGCACAGCGAAACACAGATACGCAGTATTTT
TRBJ1-1,NA,TRBV3-1,NA,CASSQFSTEAFF,TGTGCCAGCAGCCAGTTCAGCACTGAAGCTTTCTTT
TRBJ2-2,NA,TRBV29-1,few,CSVVEGFPGELFF,TGCAGCGTTGTTGAGGGATTCCCGGGGGAGCTGTTTTTT
TRBJ2-2,NA,TRBV7-2,NA,CASSLVWATTGELFF,TGTGCCAGCAGCTTAGTGTGGGCAACAACCGGGGAGCTGTTTTTT
TRBJ2-3,TRBD2,TRBV20-1,NA,CSAPREGITDTQYF,TGCAGTGCACCGCGGGAGGGGATAACAGATACGCAGTATTTT
TRBJ1-5,NA,TRBV6-2/TRBV6-3,few,CASSAMASADQPQHF,TGTGCCAGCAGTGCGATGGCCAGCGCCGATCAGCCCCAGCATTTT
TRBJ2-2,NA,TRBV9,few,CASSVGTPNTGELFF,TGTGCCAGCAGCGTAGGGACACCGAACACCGGGGAGCTGTTTTTT
TRBJ1-4,NA,TRBV9,NA,CASSSQGANEKLFF,TGTGCCAGCAGCTCACAGGGCGCTAATGAAAAACTGTTTTTT
TRBJ2-3,NA,TRBV30,NA,CARGSTDTQYF,TGTGCTAGGGGTAGCACAGATACGCAGTATTTT
TRBJ1-1,NA,TRBV6-2/TRBV6-3,NA,CASSYSSLTDSLRNTEAFF,TGTGCCAGCAGTTACTCTTCCCTTACCGACAGCTTGCGGAACACTGAAGCTTTCTTT
TRBJ1-5,NA,TRBV6-2/TRBV6-3,NA,CASSYLLNSNQPQHF,TGTGCCAGCAGTTATTTGCTGAATAGCAATCAGCCCCAGCATTTT
TRBJ2-2,NA,TRBV7-3,NA,CASSTTGSGELFF,TGTGCCAGCAGCACTACAGGGTCCGGGGAGCTGTTTTTT
TRBJ2-5,TRBD2,TRBV4-2,many,CASSQVPLTLAGGQETQYF,TGTGCCAGCAGCCAAGTCCCCCTCACTCTAGCGGGGGGGCAAGAGACCCAGTACTTC
TRBJ2-7,NA,TRBV11-3,NA,CASSLGTLDEQYF,TGTGCCAGCAGCTTAGGGACTTTGGACGAGCAGTACTTC
TRBJ2-3,NA,TRBV5-1,NA,CASRQGRQTDTQYF,TGCGCCAGCAGACAAGGGCGCCAGACAGATACGCAGTATTTT
TRBJ1-5,TRBD1,TRBV11-2,few,CASSLLTGDNQPQHF,TGTGCCAGCAGCTTACTCACAGGGGACAATCAGCCCCAGCATTTT
TRBJ1-1,NA,TRBV6-5,many,CASSYVLGLRKAFF,TGTGCCAGCAGTTACGTACTTGGCCTGCGCAAAGCTTTCTTT
TRBJ2-5,TRBD1,TRBV12-3/TRBV12-4,NA,CASSSGGARETQYF,TGTGCCAGCAGTTCAGGGGGCGCGAGGGAGACCCAGTACTTC
TRBJ2-3,TRBD1,TRBV5-5,few,CASRNNRGDTQYF,TGTGCCAGCAGAAATAACAGGGGCGATACGCAGTATTTT
TRBJ1-1,TRBD1,TRBV10-3,few,CAISSGQGLLNTEAFF,TGTGCCATCAGTTCGGGACAGGGACTCTTGAACACTGAAGCTTTCTTT
TRBJ1-1,NA,TRBV15,NA,CATSRAREVTEAFF,TGTGCCACCAGCAGAGCGCGGGAGGTCACTGAAGCTTTCTTT
TRBJ1-1,TRBD1,TRBV7-2,many,CASSQAGGASSEAFF,TGTGCCAGCAGCCAGGCAGGGGGCGCTTCATCTGAAGCTTTCTTT
TRBJ1-2,TRBD1,TRBV5-1,few,CASSLDAGQSYGYTF,TGCGCCAGCAGCTTAGATGCGGGACAGTCCTATGGCTACACCTTC
TRBJ1-2,NA,TRBV7-2,many,CASSPNTQGPAWGYTF,TGTGCCAGCAGCCCCAATACCCAGGGGCCGGCTTGGGGCTACACCTTC
TRBJ2-3,NA,TRBV4-3,few,CASSQEVTTDTQYF,TGCGCCAGCAGCCAAGAAGTCACCACAGATACGCAGTATTTT
TRBJ1-1,TRBD1,TRBV7-9,few,CASSFPDRLQAFF,TGTGCCAGCAGCTTCCCGGACAGGCTGCAAGCTTTCTTT
TRBJ2-4,NA,TRBV12-1,NA,CASADGLAKNIQYF,TGTGCCAGCGCCGACGGGTTGGCCAAAAACATTCAGTACTTC
TRBJ2-2,NA,TRBV6-2/TRBV6-3,few,CASSYSLILANTGELFF,TGTGCCAGCAGTTACTCTCTGATACTCGCGAACACCGGGGAGCTGTTTTTT
TRBJ1-2,NA,TRBV20-1,many,CSASTGMWSYGYTF,TGCAGTGCTAGTACAGGGATGTGGAGCTATGGCTACACCTTC
TRBJ1-2,NA,TRBV5-1,NA,CASSLEGFGGYTF,TGCGCCAGCAGCTTGGAGGGATTCGGTGGCTACACCTTC
TRBJ2-6,NA,TRBV6-6,NA,CASRTTRESSGANVLTF,TGTGCCAGCAGAACTACACGGGAGAGCTCTGGGGCCAACGTCCTGACTTTC
TRBJ2-5,NA,TRBV20-1,NA,CSAPQGGQETQYF,TGCAGTGCTCCACAGGGTGGCCAAGAGACCCAGTACTTC
TRBJ1-2,TRBD1,TRBV15,NA,CATSGRQGNYGYTF,TGTGCCACCAGCGGACGACAGGGGAACTATGGCTACACCTTC
TRBJ2-3,TRBD2,TRBV4-3,few,CASSPKETSGGIDTQYF,TGCGCCAGCAGCCCCAAGGAAACTAGCGGGGGGATAGATACGCAGTATTTT
TRBJ2-6,TRBD1,TRBV7-2,many,CASSPDNRGRGANVLTF,TGTGCCAGCAGCCCAGACAACAGGGGGCGCGGGGCCAACGTCCTGACTTTC
TRBJ2-7,TRBD1,TRBV29-1,few,CSVERHGQVGAYEQYF,TGCAGCGTTGAACGACACGGACAGGTTGGAGCCTACGAGCAGTACTTC
TRBJ2-3,NA,TRBV12-3/TRBV12-4,few,CASVGGLKGDTQYF,TGTGCCAGCGTAGGGGGACTTAAGGGGGATACGCAGTATTTT